This T cell receptor beta chain emerged from a study of T cell repertoires in cytomegalovirus infection. For the study at large: Researchers turned to recently identified HLA-C-restricted CMV epitopes as well as well-studied HLA-B-restricted ones. Public TCR beta signatures were indicative of both CMV infection and a matching HLA type.

The CDR3 has 12 residues. Germline values: CDR1 MNHEY, CDR2 SVGAGI. Trimming removed 7 bases from V and 1 base from J, with 7 bases in between. TCRdb redid the calling of the reads with MiXCR, one entry per CDR3 protein. Here the sample spans about 830,000 distinct CDR3 sequences, approximately 30% being singletons. About this clonotype: Its antigen is not known.

The material sequenced was cultured CD8+ T cells from PBMCs, taken from culture after CMV antigen stimulation. The V gene is TRBV6-5, the J gene TRBJ2-5, with D uncertain. This receptor was taken from a human donor in good health (CMV status not recorded). Some clones in this sample may be carry-over from other donors' samples. The CDR3 sequence: CASIGSQETQYF. In DNA, the CDR3 is TGTGCCAGCATCGGATCCCAAGAGACCCAGTACTTC.